What follows are 15 T cell receptor beta chains derived from one specimen sequenced in a study of blood T cell repertoires in COVID-19. Here immunoSEQ multiplex PCR was the method, and the copy in TCRdb shows in-frame clones only, minus some. In the table there are 250,000 to 300,000 clones, more than 70% of which are singletons. Source material: peripheral blood. All receptors come from a man older than 75 with acute or convalescent COVID-19.

This chain uses TRBV7-9 with TRBJ2-2; D gene ambiguous. The CDR3 consists of 15 residues. V shed 1 base and J shed 1 base, with 7 bases lying between them. From germline, CDR1 is SEHNR and CDR2 FQNEAQ (reference sequence). CDR3 amino acids: CASSLGAGNTGELFF. CDR3 sequence (DNA): TGTGCCAGCAGCTTAGGTGCAGGGAACACCGGGGAGCTGTTTTTT.

The chain is built from TRBV11-2 and TRBJ2-1; 8 bases map to TRBD2. Looked up from germline, CDR1 is SGHAT and CDR2 is FQNNGV. The CDR3 covers 17 residues. The V gene end was trimmed by 5 bases and the J gene end by 2 bases; junction bases not matched to a gene: 11. In DNA, the CDR3 is TGTGCCAGCAGCCGCCTAGTGGGTAGCGGGGCCTACAATGAGCAGTTCTTC. Translation gives CASSRLVGSGAYNEQFF.

V is TRBV11-1 and J is TRBJ2-7; 12 positions match TRBD2. Germline assignment: CDR1 SGHAT and CDR2 FQDESV (reference sequence). Unmatched junction bases numbered 12, after V lost 0 bases and J lost 6 bases. The CDR3 runs to 18 residues. The CDR3 DNA reads as TGTGCCAGCAGCTTAGCATCGTGGGAGACTAGCGGGAGCCCCGAGCAGTACTTC. It codes for CASSLASWETSGSPEQYF.

This clone has ten or more counts. The rearrangement joins TRBV3-1 (or the pseudogene TRBV3-2) to TRBJ2-7; TRBD2 matches at 7 bases. The CDR3 length is 14 residues. Germline lookup yields CDR1 LGHDT and CDR2 YNNKEL (reference sequence). V gave up 4 bases and J gave up 2 bases; unmatched junction bases: 5. The CDR3 bases are TGTGCCAGCAGCCCGGGACTACCCCCCTACGAGCAGTACTTC. It specifies CASSPGLPPYEQYF.

The V gene is TRBV7-9, the J gene TRBJ2-3; 8 bases line up with TRBD1. The ends lost 2 bases at V and 4 bases at J; junction bases unmatched: 14. This CDR3 contains 18 residues. CDR1 and CDR2 from the germline V gene are SEHNR and FQNEAQ (reference sequence). The DNA of the CDR3 is TGTGCCAGCAGCTTAAGCCGATGGGCAGGGGGCGGCGCAGATACGCAGTATTTT. Its protein product is CASSLSRWAGGGADTQYF.

This chain links TRBV7-8 with TRBJ2-5; the D is unclear. Trimming cost V 2 bases and J 0 bases, with 4 bases left between them. The CDR3 totals 13 residues. Germline lookup yields CDR1 SGHVS and CDR2 FQNEAQ. This chain's CDR3 is CASSLQDQETQYF. CDR3 coding DNA: TGTGCCAGCAGCTTACAGGACCAAGAGACCCAGTACTTC.

V and J are TRBV3-1 (or the pseudogene TRBV3-2) and TRBJ2-5; 13 bases agree with TRBD2. This CDR3 is built from 14 residues. The trim removed 6 bases at V and 4 bases at J, leaving 2 bases unmatched. The germline V gene encodes CDR1 LGHDT and CDR2 YNNKEL (reference sequence). This chain's CDR3 is CASSRLAGGETQYF. As DNA, the CDR3 is TGTGCCAGCAGTCGACTAGCGGGAGGAGAGACCCAGTACTTC.

This chain joins TRBV6-5 and TRBJ2-7; weak D call: TRBD2 (5 bases). In germline, CDR1 is MNHEY, CDR2 SVGAGI. The CDR3 consists of 15 residues. The V end was cut by 2 bases, the J end by 2 bases, with 13 bases between. The CDR3 region has the DNA TGTGCCAGCAGTTACGGAGGCCCCCAGACCTACGAGCAGTACTTC. Protein product: CASSYGGPQTYEQYF.

The V and J genes are TRBV3-1 (or the pseudogene TRBV3-2) and TRBJ2-1; 9 bases map to TRBD1. Germline CDR1 is LGHDT and CDR2 is YNNKEL (reference sequence). The CDR3 has 16 amino acids. With 4 bases clipped from V and 5 bases from J, the junction kept 9 bases outside the gene matches. This chain's CDR3 is CASSRRQGVVNNEQFF. In DNA, the CDR3 is TGTGCCAGCAGCCGTCGACAGGGGGTGGTGAACAATGAGCAGTTCTTC.

The V gene is TRBV19, the J gene TRBJ1-5, with 8 bases identical to TRBD1. With 10 bases clipped from V and 6 bases from J, the junction kept 8 bases outside the gene matches. Germline CDR1 LNHDA, CDR2 SQIVND (reference sequence). The CDR3 spans 13 residues. The CDR3 DNA reads as TGTGCCACTGCGACAGGGGAGGGTCAGCCCCAGCATTTT. Translation: CATATGEGQPQHF.

This chain joins TRBV4-1 and TRBJ2-3; 8 bases are shared with TRBD2. CDR3 length: 16 amino acids. V lost 3 bases to trimming and J lost 1 base; unmatched junction nucleotides: 6. Germline V lookup: CDR1 MGHRA, CDR2 YSYEKL. CDR3 region: CASSQGGSGGTDTQYF. The CDR3 nucleotides read TGCGCCAGCAGCCAGGGGGGTAGCGGGGGCACAGATACGCAGTATTTT.

V gene TRBV3-1 (or the pseudogene TRBV3-2) combines with J gene TRBJ2-1; tentative D call: TRBD2 (5 bases). Germline V gene lookup returns CDR1 LGHDT and CDR2 YNNKEL (reference sequence). This CDR3 comprises 14 residues. With 4 bases removed from V and 7 bases from J, the gap between germline ends came to 14 bases. This CDR3 is CASSLRVGENEQFF. The CDR3 coding sequence is TGTGCCAGCAGCCTTAGGGTCGGGGAGAATGAGCAGTTCTTC.

The chain recombines TRBV10-3 with TRBJ1-2, with 10 nucleotides matching TRBD1. The CDR3 has 15 amino acids. V lost 5 bases to trimming and J lost 8 bases; unmatched junction nucleotides: 11. Germline loops: CDR1 ENHRY, CDR2 SYGVKD. The CDR3 loop reads CAISNQGQGTSGYTF. The CDR3 DNA reads TGTGCCATCAGTAATCAGGGACAGGGGACTAGCGGCTACACCTTC.

V and J are TRBV6-5 and TRBJ2-1; TRBD2 aligns across 11 bases. The germline gives CDR1 MNHEY, CDR2 SVGAGI. The CDR3 is 13 amino acids. With 3 bases clipped from V and 12 bases from J, the junction kept 4 bases outside the gene matches. The CDR3 sequence: CASSYRTSGLQFF. CDR3 DNA sequence: TGTGCCAGCAGTTATCGGACTAGCGGGTTGCAGTTCTTC.

J is TRBJ2-5 and V is TRBV5-1; no clear D gene. Germline CDR1 SGHRS, CDR2 YFSETQ. Trimming pared 5 bases from V and 8 bases from J, leaving 10 bases between. This CDR3 spans 11 amino acids. The CDR3 region has the DNA TGCGCCAGCAGAGTACAGAGTACCCAGTACTTC. Translation gives CASRVQSTQYF. Based on the CDR3 plus reference TRBV5-1 and TRBJ2-5, the full variable domain is KAGVTQTPRYLIKTRGQQVTLSCSPISGHRSVSWYQQTPGQGLQFLFEYFSETQRNKGNFPGRFSGRQFSNSRSEMNVSTLELGDSALYLCASRVQSTQYFGPGTRLLVL.